This T cell receptor (beta chain) derives from a study of OX40 agonist ivuxolimab in advanced cancers. The study, taken as a whole, reports: Compared with CD4+, CD8+ T cells on average had more expanded clones. At 0.1 to 3.0 mg/kg and by week 6, CD4+ and CD8+ T cells in the blood had expanded clonally.

Peripheral blood came from all dose cohorts at three timepoints. This table comes from immunoSEQ multiplex PCR, and its TCRdb copy is limited to in-frame clones, with some not included. The sample includes approximately 68,000 clones, 86% of them seen just once. In the case of this clone: Its matching antigen is unknown.

V lost 4 bases and J lost 6; bases outside the gene matches: 4. Germline V gene data show CDR1 as MDHEN and CDR2 as SYDVKM. The length of the CDR3 is 15 residues. This TCR came from an adult with an advanced solid tumor such as melanoma, head and neck, liver or kidney cancer. Specimen: CD4+ or CD8+ T cells sorted from blood, collected in a trial of the OX40 agonist ivuxolimab. The chain employs TRBV28 and TRBJ1-4; 11 bases are a match to TRBD1. The CDR3 loop reads CASSSDRGRDEKLFF. In nucleotides, the CDR3 is TGTGCCAGCAGTTCGGACAGGGGGCGGGATGAAAAACTGTTTTTT.